This T cell receptor (beta chain) was recovered during a study of tumor and adjacent non-tumor tissue in lung cancer. Study findings and constraints: Shorter survival was associated with higher TCR diversity in tumors.

RNA was extracted from bulk tissue without any cell sorting. More than 3 cm separated this lung sample from the edge of the tumor. Newly diagnosed lung cancer patients had thoracic surgery in China, August–November 2014, without prior chemotherapy. Three rounds of nested PCR, following a modified ARM-PCR protocol, produced the TCRbeta library. TCRdb independently ran MiXCR on the multiplex PCR reads; one entry per CDR3 protein. The profile covers 90,000 to 100,000 distinct CDR3 sequences, with 80% appearing a single time and 30% taken by the ten largest. Concerning this clonotype: As yet, its antigen is unknown. A clone one base away is much larger, so this may be a read error.

This CDR3 contains 15 residues. Germline assignment: CDR1 MNHNY and CDR2 SVGAGI (reference sequence). With V trimmed by 4 bases and J by 1 base, 5 bases remained unmatched. The sample comprised distant non-tumor lung tissue. The TCR sequence derives from a man aged 60 to 69 with small cell lung cancer. The V and J genes are TRBV6-6 and TRBJ2-3, with 7 bases that match TRBD2. The CDR3 loop is CASSCTGGGTDTQYF. The DNA of the CDR3 is TGTGCCAGCAGTTGCACTGGGGGGGGCACAGATACGCAGTATTTT.